These 24 T cell receptor beta chains were sequenced from one sample in a study of control samples from healthy donors and cancer patients. TCRdb's copy holds only in-frame clones and misses some; the assay was immunoSEQ multiplex PCR. The data contain about 410,000 clones, 80% to 95% of them singletons. Sequencing used PBMCs. The receptors shown here come from a man in his forties with head and neck cancer.

This clone was observed a single time. This same CDR3 is encoded by further DNA sequences in the sample. V and J are TRBV19 and TRBJ1-4, with unresolved D. Per the germline V gene, CDR1 is LNHDA and CDR2 is SQIVND (reference sequence). The CDR3 is 13 residues long. With 7 bases removed from V and 3 bases from J, the gap between germline ends came to 9 bases. CDR3 residues: CASNRSPNEKLFF. CDR3 coding DNA: TGTGCCAGTAACCGGTCCCCTAATGAAAAACTGTTTTTT.

CDR3 protein: CASSDGPGQETQYF. The CDR3 DNA sequence: TGCGCCAGCAGTGATGGTCCGGGGCAAGAGACCCAGTACTTC. The chain combines TRBV10-1 with TRBJ2-5; maybe TRBD2 (5 bases). V lost 3 bases, J lost 2 bases, and 10 bases lay in between. This CDR3 comprises 14 residues. CDR1 WNHNN and CDR2 SYGVQD come from the germline V gene (reference sequence).

The chain uses TRBV9 and TRBJ1-5; D uncertain. This CDR3 contains 15 residues. V was pared by 0 bases and J by 4 bases, with 11 bases between. Germline V gene sequence: CDR1 SGDLS, CDR2 YYNGEE. CDR3 sequence reads: CASSVGGQKNQPQHF. The CDR3, as DNA: TGTGCCAGCAGCGTAGGAGGGCAGAAGAATCAGCCCCAGCATTTT.

The genes are TRBV19 and TRBJ1-5; no reliable D call. Trimming took 6 bases from V and 2 from J, leaving 5 bases between them. CDR1 is LNHDA, CDR2 SQIVND, per germline (reference sequence). The CDR3 covers 12 residues. The CDR3 DNA sequence: TGTGCCAGTAGGGAGGGCAATCAGCCCCAGCATTTT. Translated: CASREGNQPQHF.

Regarding this clone: The sample carries other DNA sequences with the same CDR3. This chain uses TRBV9 with TRBJ1-1, with D perhaps TRBD1 (5 bases). Germline loops: CDR1 SGDLS, CDR2 YYNGEE. The CDR3 length is 13 residues. V was shortened by 0 bases and J by 5 bases, with 8 bases between the two germline ends. As DNA, the CDR3 is TGTGCCAGCAGCGTAGGGGGGAGTACTGAAGCTTTCTTT. Amino acid sequence: CASSVGGSTEAFF. Full variable domain (missing parts from reference TRBV9 and TRBJ1-1): DSGVTQTPKHLITATGQRVTLRCSPRSGDLSVYWYQQSLDQGLQFLIQYYNGEERAKGNILERFSAQQFPDLHSELNLSSLELGDSALYFCASSVGGSTEAFFGQGTRLTVV.

CDR3 DNA: TGTGCCAGCACCCCCCCGCGAGGTAACACCGGGGAGCTGTTTTTT. Its protein is CASTPPRGNTGELFF. This sequence joins TRBV9 and TRBJ2-2; no clear D. Germline CDR1 and CDR2: SGDLS and YYNGEE. The CDR3 runs 15 residues. The V end lost 6 bases, the J end lost 2 bases, and 14 bases lay between the germline ends. Combining the CDR3 with reference TRBV9 and TRBJ2-2 gives the whole variable domain DSGVTQTPKHLITATGQRVTLRCSPRSGDLSVYWYQQSLDQGLQFLIQYYNGEERAKGNILERFSAQQFPDLHSELNLSSLELGDSALYFCASTPPRGNTGELFFGEGSRLTVL.

For this clone: Other DNA sequences within the sample encode an identical CDR3. The chain recombines TRBV4-1 with TRBJ2-3; unclear D gene. The CDR3 has 16 residues. V lost 0 bases to trimming and J lost 0 bases, with 10 bases between them. The germline V gene encodes CDR1 MGHRA and CDR2 YSYEKL. This CDR3 is CASSQDRAPSTDTQYF. The CDR3 nucleotides are TGCGCCAGCAGCCAAGATCGGGCGCCTAGCACAGATACGCAGTATTTT.

V is TRBV6-5 and J is TRBJ2-3; 12 bases agree with TRBD2. J lost 3 bases, V lost 4 bases, and 5 bases had no gene match. Per germline, CDR1 MNHEY and CDR2 SVGAGI. There are 16 residues in the CDR3. The DNA of the CDR3 is TGTGCCAGCAGTTCGCGGACTAGCGGGATGACAGATACGCAGTATTTT. This codes for CASSSRTSGMTDTQYF.

The chain employs TRBV5-5 and TRBJ2-1; 10 bases line up with TRBD2. Germline CDR1 SGHKS, CDR2 YYEKEE (reference sequence). The ends lost 3 bases at V and 3 bases at J; junction bases unmatched: 12. CDR3 length: 18 residues. The CDR3 DNA sequence: TGTGCCAGCAGCTCCGAAATCAGGACTAGCGGATTCTACAATGAGCAGTTCTTC. It encodes CASSSEIRTSGFYNEQFF.

The rearrangement joins TRBV6-5 to TRBJ1-5; D is unresolved. V lost 9 bases to trimming and J lost 9 bases, with 12 bases between them. Germline V gene lookup returns CDR1 MNHEY and CDR2 SVGAGI. The CDR3 has 11 residues. The CDR3: CASGRDWPQHF. In DNA, the CDR3 is TGTGCCAGTGGGAGGGATTGGCCCCAGCATTTT.

The rearrangement joins TRBV27 to TRBJ1-6; 7 nucleotides agree with TRBD1. The V segment lost 4 bases and the J segment 7 bases; nucleotides outside the gene matches: 7. The CDR3 is made up of 15 amino acids. Germline CDR1 MNHEY, CDR2 SMNVEV (reference sequence). CDR3 in DNA: TGTGCCAGCAGTTCAAGACAGGGACCCAATTCACCCCTCCACTTT. Its translation: CASSSRQGPNSPLHF.

Concerning this clone itself: Mismatch with germline at one junction end may stem from a read error. This rearrangement joins TRBV7-7 to TRBJ2-3; possibly TRBD2 for D (5 bases). Germline V gene lookup returns CDR1 SSHAT and CDR2 FNYEAQ (reference sequence). The CDR3 is made up of 15 amino acids. DNA for the CDR3: TGTGCTAGCAGCCCCGGGGTGGTCGGCACAGATACGCAGTATTTT. It translates to CASSPGVVGTDTQYF.

The chain is built from TRBV28 and TRBJ2-7; 10 positions agree with TRBD2. V shed 5 bases, J shed 2 bases, and the junction held 9 bases outside the gene matches. CDR1 MDHEN and CDR2 SYDVKM come from the germline V gene. The CDR3 contains 16 residues. CDR3 sequence: CASSTFSGGDPYEQYF. CDR3 nucleotide sequence: TGTGCCAGCAGTACTTTCAGCGGGGGGGACCCCTACGAGCAGTACTTC.

CDR3 nucleotide sequence: TGTGCCACCAGTGACCCCTTCAAGACAGATACGCAGTATTTT. Translation gives CATSDPFKTDTQYF. The rearrangement links TRBV24-1 to TRBJ2-3; the D is unclear. The CDR3 loop spans 14 amino acids. Trimming removed 4 bases at V and 3 bases at J, with 10 bases between. Germline V gene sequence: CDR1 KGHDR, CDR2 SFDVKD.

The J gene is TRBJ2-3, the V gene TRBV4-3, with D unresolved. The germline CDR1 and CDR2 sequences are LGHNA and YSLEER. The V and J ends lost 0 bases and 0 bases respectively, with 4 bases between them. This CDR3 is 14 amino acids long. The CDR3 spells CASSQELSTDTQYF. The DNA of the CDR3 is TGCGCCAGCAGCCAAGAACTTAGCACAGATACGCAGTATTTT.

This chain uses TRBV12-3 or TRBV12-4 with TRBJ1-1; the D gene is possibly TRBD1 (6 bases). Trimming left V 1 base short and J 11 bases short, with 11 bases between. CDR3 length: 12 amino acids. The CDR3 is CASSLEDSSAFF. CDR3 bases: TGTGCCAGCAGTTTAGAGGACAGCTCCGCTTTCTTT.

The genes are TRBV18 and TRBJ1-2; D is possibly TRBD1 (6 bases). Trimming pared 0 bases from V and 2 bases from J, leaving 10 bases between. The CDR3 totals 15 residues. Per germline, CDR1 KGHSH and CDR2 LQKENI. CDR3 DNA sequence: TGTGCCAGCTCACCACCACAGGGAGTAAACTATGGCTACACCTTC. This codes for CASSPPQGVNYGYTF.

The chain employs TRBV3-1 (or the pseudogene TRBV3-2) and TRBJ2-1; D ambiguous. Deletions cut 7 bases from V and 4 bases from J, with 5 bases between. Germline CDR1 is LGHDT and CDR2 is YNNKEL (reference sequence). The CDR3 is 11 amino acids. CDR3 nucleotide sequence: TGTGCCAGCACCGGGTACAATGAGCAGTTCTTC. Amino acids: CASTGYNEQFF.

The chain is built from TRBV7-2 and TRBJ2-7; 10 bases are shared with TRBD2. The ends lost 5 bases at V and 2 bases at J; junction bases unmatched: 6. CDR1 is SGHTA, CDR2 FQGNSA, per germline. This CDR3 is built from 15 residues. The CDR3 DNA sequence: TGTGCCAGCAGCATCACGGGACTAGCGACCTACGAGCAGTACTTC. Amino acids: CASSITGLATYEQYF.

The rearrangement uses TRBV6-5 and TRBJ1-5; TRBD1 matches at 9 bases. Trimming took 8 bases from V and 4 from J; bases not matched to a gene: 9. The CDR3 is 15 amino acids. The germline gives CDR1 MNHEY, CDR2 SVGAGI. This CDR3 is CASLRQGVWNQPQHF. CDR3 coding DNA: TGTGCCAGCCTTCGACAGGGGGTGTGGAATCAGCCCCAGCATTTT.

V and J are TRBV30 and TRBJ1-2, with 10 bases that match TRBD1. J lost 6 bases, V lost 7 bases, and 11 bases had no gene match. CDR3 length: 14 residues. Germline loops: CDR1 GTSNPN, CDR2 SVGIG (reference sequence). The CDR3 region has the DNA TGTGCCTTGCGACAGGGGGCTGGAGGAAATGGCTACACCTTC. Amino acid sequence: CALRQGAGGNGYTF.

The V and J genes are TRBV4-1 and TRBJ2-7; 13 bases line up with TRBD2. Looked up from germline, CDR1 is MGHRA and CDR2 is YSYEKL. Trimming cost V 4 bases and J 7 bases; bases outside gene matches: 7. CDR3 length equals 15 residues. CDR3 coding DNA: TGCGCCAGCAGCCGGACTAGCGGGGGCATCCTTGAGCAGTACTTC. Encoded protein: CASSRTSGGILEQYF.

This chain joins TRBV6-5 and TRBJ2-1; 10 positions match TRBD2. This CDR3 comprises 14 residues. V lost 2 bases to trimming and J lost 7 bases; unmatched junction nucleotides: 2. From germline, CDR1 is MNHEY and CDR2 SVGAGI. The CDR3 DNA is TGTGCCAGCAGTTACGGGACTAGCGTTAATGAGCAGTTCTTC. It encodes CASSYGTSVNEQFF.

CDR3 sequence: CASSKQGEQETQYF. The DNA of the CDR3 is TGTGCCAGCAGCAAACAGGGGGAGCAAGAGACCCAGTACTTC. The gene calls are TRBV16 and TRBJ2-5; 8 nucleotides line up with TRBD1. V shed 5 bases and J 2 bases; nucleotides not matched to a gene: 4. This CDR3 is 14 amino acids long. The V gene's germline CDR1 is KGHSY and CDR2 FQNENV.